Following are 12 T cell receptor beta chains from one sample sequenced in a study of T cells in women clearing cervical HPV infection. Generated by immunoSEQ multiplex PCR, the TCRdb table keeps only in-frame clones and is missing some. The repertoire table contains more than 40,000 clones. What was sequenced was blood buffy coat. The origin of the receptors is a woman between 18 and 75 years old with a cervical HPV16 infection that either progressed to CIN3+ or cleared (not recorded which).

Concerning this clone itself: The read ends 3 residues shy of where the CDR3 ends; the end is completed using the germline J gene. The V call is TRBV27, the J call TRBJ2-7, with 7 bases aligning to TRBD2. CDR3 length equals 14 residues. Trimming cost V 5 bases and J 2 bases; bases outside gene matches: 6. Germline V gives CDR1 MNHEY, CDR2 SMNVEV (reference sequence). CDR3 DNA, as far as it was read: TGTGCCAGCAGTCCCTGGGGGGGGACCTACGAG. Its protein product is CASSPWGGTYE. The entire CDR3 sequence reads CASSPWGGTYEQYF.

Worth noting for this clone: The missing CDR3 end, 3 residues past where the read stops, is filled in from the germline J gene. J is TRBJ2-1 and V is TRBV5-4; TRBD1 agrees at 9 bases. Germline lookup yields CDR1 SGHNT and CDR2 YYREEE (reference sequence). This CDR3 comprises 15 residues. The junction had 8 bases not matched to a gene; V was cut back by 1 base and J by 9 bases. This CDR3 reads CASSLPPGQGTEQFF. CDR3 DNA, as far as it was read: TGTGCCAGCAGCTTGCCACCGGGACAGGGTACTGAG.

Concerning this clone: The CDR3 is cut off 3 residues early in the read; its end comes from the germline J gene. The chain recombines TRBV11-2 with TRBJ1-5; D is undetermined. The CDR3 is made up of 13 amino acids. Trimming took 0 bases from V and 7 from J, leaving 7 bases between them. Germline lookup yields CDR1 SGHAT and CDR2 FQNNGV. The CDR3 sequence: CASSLDRGQPQHF. Partial CDR3 DNA: TGTGCCAGCAGCTTAGATCGAGGGCAGCCC.

In regard to this clone: The sequence runs out 3 residues before the end of the CDR3; the remainder is reconstructed from the germline J gene. The chain recombines TRBV28 with TRBJ2-1; TRBD1 agrees at 8 bases. Losses at the gene ends were 5 bases for V and 0 bases for J; bases not matched to a gene: 9. This CDR3 is 17 amino acids long. Germline-derived CDR1 and CDR2 are MDHEN and SYDVKM. The covered CDR3 bases are TGTGCCAGCAGTCCCTTCGGGACAGGCCTCTCCTACAATGAG. Translating it yields CASSPFGTGLSYNE. The whole CDR3 is CASSPFGTGLSYNEQFF.

Details on this clone: The read falls 3 residues short of the CDR3 end, and the missing part is taken from the germline J gene. This chain connects TRBV5-1 to TRBJ2-2, with a tentative D call TRBD1 (5 bases). V was cut by 4 bases and J by 5 bases, with 18 bases left in between. The CDR3 is 16 amino acids. The germline V gene has CDR1 SGHRS and CDR2 YFSETQ. The CDR3 loop reads CASSPAGLRGTGELFF. CDR3 DNA, as far as it was read: TGCGCCAGCAGCCCGGCAGGGTTAAGAGGAACCGGGGAG.

On this clone: The CDR3 goes on 3 residues after the read ends, and that part is filled in from the germline J gene. The chain is built from TRBV12-3 or TRBV12-4 and TRBJ2-5, with TRBD2 as a possible D gene (6 bases). V lost 4 bases to trimming and J lost 4 bases, with 16 bases between them. This CDR3 has 15 amino acids. CDR3 DNA, as far as it was read: TGTGCCAGCAGTTCCGGGACTCTGGACCTAGAGACC. Translation gives CASSSGTLDLET. The whole CDR3 sequence reads CASSSGTLDLETQYF.

Concerning this clone itself: The read finishes 3 residues shy of the CDR3 end, and the germline J gene is used to complete it. The chain carries TRBV13 and TRBJ1-6; D might be TRBD1 (6 bases). V was clipped by 3 bases and J by 7 bases, with 10 bases between them. This CDR3 comprises 14 residues. CDR1 and CDR2 (germline): PRHDT, FYEKMQ (reference sequence). The CDR3 bases that were read are TGTGCCAGCAGCTTTGGGACACAAAATTCACCC. This gives the protein CASSFGTQNSP. From start to end, the CDR3 is CASSFGTQNSPLHF.

With regard to this clone: The read comes to an end 3 residues before the CDR3 does, leaving the germline J gene to fill in the end. The V and J genes are TRBV20-1 and TRBJ2-7, with a weak D call TRBD1 (6 bases). V was shortened by 1 base and J by 3 bases, with 7 bases between the two germline ends. There are 12 residues in the CDR3. Germline V gene lookup returns CDR1 DFQATT and CDR2 SNEGSKA (reference sequence). The CDR3 loop reads CSARAGDYEQYF. The covered CDR3 bases are TGCAGTGCTAGAGCAGGGGACTACGAG.

Concerning this clone: The missing CDR3 end, 3 residues past where the read stops, is filled in from the germline J gene. The chain links TRBV7-9 to TRBJ1-2; 8 nucleotides line up with TRBD1. The CDR3 has 15 amino acids. The V and J ends lost 3 bases and 2 bases, in that order; junction bases with no gene match: 5. Germline V gene lookup returns CDR1 SEHNR and CDR2 FQNEAQ (reference sequence). The CDR3 DNA, read in part, is TGTGCCAGCAGCTTGTCATGGGACAGGAACTATGGC. Protein product: CASSLSWDRNYG. The complete CDR3 reads CASSLSWDRNYGYTF.

Notes on this clone: Its ends do not fully match the called genes, so a read error is possible. The CDR3 is cut off 3 residues early in the read; its end comes from the germline J gene. This chain connects TRBV7-7 to TRBJ1-2, with TRBD1 as a possible D gene (5 bases). Germline CDR1 and CDR2: SSHAT and FNYEAQ (reference sequence). The CDR3 runs to 17 residues. The CDR3: CASSLEVTEQATYDYTF. CDR3 bases read: TGTGCTAGCAGCTTAGAAGTAACGGAACAGGCCACCTACGAC.

As for this clone: The CDR3 end falls 3 residues outside the read, so it is completed with the germline J gene. V and J are TRBV7-9 and TRBJ1-4; TRBD1 might be the D (6 bases). Trimming removed 5 bases at V and 5 bases at J, with 15 bases between. The CDR3 sequence is 15 residues long. The germline gives CDR1 SEHNR, CDR2 FQNEAQ (reference sequence). The covered CDR3 bases are TGTGCCAGCAGCACCCAGGGGCCGCCAAATGAAAAA. Amino acid sequence: CASSTQGPPNEK. The whole CDR3 reads CASSTQGPPNEKLFF.

Notes on this clone: The read terminates 3 residues before the CDR3 end, so the remaining end is supplied by the germline J gene. V is TRBV7-2 and J is TRBJ1-1; D is unresolved. CDR1 and CDR2 (germline): SGHTA, FQGNSA. Trimming removed 0 bases from V and 3 bases from J, with 8 bases in between. The CDR3 loop spans 14 amino acids. CDR3: CASSLAPQYTEAFF. The CDR3 DNA, read in part, is TGTGCCAGCAGCTTAGCGCCACAGTACACTGAA.